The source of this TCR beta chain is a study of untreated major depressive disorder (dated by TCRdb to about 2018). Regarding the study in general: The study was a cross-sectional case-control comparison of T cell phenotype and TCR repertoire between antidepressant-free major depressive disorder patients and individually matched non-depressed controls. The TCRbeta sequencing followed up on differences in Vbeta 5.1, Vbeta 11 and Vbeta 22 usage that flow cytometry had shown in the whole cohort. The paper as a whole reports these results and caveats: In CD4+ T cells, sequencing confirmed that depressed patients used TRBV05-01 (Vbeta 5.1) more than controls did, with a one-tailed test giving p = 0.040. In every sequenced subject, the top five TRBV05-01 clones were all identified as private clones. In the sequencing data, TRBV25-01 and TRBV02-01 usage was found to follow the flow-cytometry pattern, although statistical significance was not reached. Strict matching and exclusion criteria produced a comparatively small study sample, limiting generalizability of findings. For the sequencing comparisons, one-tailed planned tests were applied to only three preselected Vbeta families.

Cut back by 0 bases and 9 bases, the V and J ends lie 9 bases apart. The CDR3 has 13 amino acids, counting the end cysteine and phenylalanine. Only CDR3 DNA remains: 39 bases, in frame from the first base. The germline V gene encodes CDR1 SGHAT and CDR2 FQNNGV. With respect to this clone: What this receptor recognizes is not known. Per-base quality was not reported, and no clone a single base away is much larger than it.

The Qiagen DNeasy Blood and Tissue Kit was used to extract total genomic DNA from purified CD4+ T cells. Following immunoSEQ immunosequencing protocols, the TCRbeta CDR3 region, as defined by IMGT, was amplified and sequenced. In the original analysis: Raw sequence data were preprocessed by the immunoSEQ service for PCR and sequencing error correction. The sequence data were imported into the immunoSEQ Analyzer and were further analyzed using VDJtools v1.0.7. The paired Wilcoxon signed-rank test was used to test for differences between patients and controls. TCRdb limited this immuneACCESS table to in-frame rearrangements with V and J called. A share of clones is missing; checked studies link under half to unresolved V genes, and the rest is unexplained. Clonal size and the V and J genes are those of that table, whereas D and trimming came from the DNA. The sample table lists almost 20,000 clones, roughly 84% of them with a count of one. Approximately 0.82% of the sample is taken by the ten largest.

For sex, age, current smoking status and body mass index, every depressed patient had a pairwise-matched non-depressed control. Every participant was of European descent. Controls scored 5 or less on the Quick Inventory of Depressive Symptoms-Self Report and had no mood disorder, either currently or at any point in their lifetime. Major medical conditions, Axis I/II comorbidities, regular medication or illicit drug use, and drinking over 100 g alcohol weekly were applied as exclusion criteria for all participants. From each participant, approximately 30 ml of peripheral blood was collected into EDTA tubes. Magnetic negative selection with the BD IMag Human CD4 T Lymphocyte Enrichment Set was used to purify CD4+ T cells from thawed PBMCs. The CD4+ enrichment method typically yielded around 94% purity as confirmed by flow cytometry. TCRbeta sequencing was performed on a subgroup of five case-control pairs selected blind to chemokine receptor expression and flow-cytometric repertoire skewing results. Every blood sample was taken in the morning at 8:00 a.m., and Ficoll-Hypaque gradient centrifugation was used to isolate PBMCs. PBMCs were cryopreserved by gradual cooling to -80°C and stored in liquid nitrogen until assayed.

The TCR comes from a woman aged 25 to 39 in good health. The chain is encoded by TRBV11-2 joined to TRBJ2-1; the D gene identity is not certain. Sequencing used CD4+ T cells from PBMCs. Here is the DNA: TGTGCCAGCAGCTTAGAAGCTTCGGGTGAGCAGTTCTTC. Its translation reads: CASSLEASGEQFF.